Following are 2 T cell receptor beta chains from one sample sequenced in a study of CD8+ T cells in alopecia areata (dated by TCRdb to between 2017 and 2018). Library preparation used the immunoSEQ multiplex PCR assay. RNA was extracted from all samples and reverse transcribed into cDNA as template for TCR sequencing. TCRdb mirrors the immuneACCESS table, restricted to in-frame sequences. Some clones are absent from its copies; in checked studies, under half trace to an unresolved V gene, and the reason for the others is unknown. The sample profile shows 140,000 to 150,000 clones; 45% to 65% of them were found once. Roughly 15% of the sample goes to the ten largest clones. The time point label, read with the paper, signifies: more than three weeks on oral tofacitinib. Explained via the paper, the treatment or condition label denotes: oral pan-JAK inhibitor, 5-10 mg twice daily. This sample comprised CD8+ T cells sorted from blood, obtained at week 4, from a patient treated with tofacitinib. The receptors come from a human donor with alopecia areata.

CDR3: CASSVSGRARTGELFF. CDR3 in DNA: TGTGCCAGCAGCGTATCCGGCAGGGCAAGGACCGGGGAGCTGTTTTTT. The chain uses TRBV9 and TRBJ2-2, with D maybe TRBD1 (5 bases). Between the trimmed V and J ends, which lost 1 base and 5 bases, there was a span of 15 bases. This CDR3 has 16 residues. Germline lookup yields CDR1 SGDLS and CDR2 YYNGEE.

The chain combines TRBV5-1 with TRBJ2-7; TRBD1 might be the D (6 bases). Germline V gives CDR1 SGHRS, CDR2 YFSETQ. The V end lost 7 bases, the J end lost 4 bases, and 18 bases lay between the germline ends. The CDR3 is 14 amino acids. In DNA, the CDR3 is TGCGCCAGCCAAGCCAGGGGAATGGGATACGAGCAGTACTTC. Amino acids: CASQARGMGYEQYF.